This T cell receptor (beta chain) appears in the sequencing data of a study of blood T cell repertoires in COVID-19. Study summary: Spain, Italy and the United States supplied samples that represented acute and convalescent COVID-19.

The CDR3 contains 11 residues. CDR1 and CDR2 from the germline V gene are DFQATT and SNEGSKA (reference sequence). Authors' methods: Estimates of nucleated cell counts were drawn from the amplification of reference gene primers. Sequencing used immunoSEQ multiplex PCR; TCRdb keeps in-frame clones, though not all of them. V, J and clone size are those of that table, while D and trimming were read from the DNA. In the table there are more than 150,000 clones, more than 85% of which are singletons. The clonotype comes from a man in his sixties or seventies with active or convalescent COVID-19. Sequenced: peripheral blood. The chain carries TRBV20-1 and TRBJ2-5; TRBD2 matches 7 bases. As DNA, the CDR3 is TGCGGAGCGGGGACGCCGGAGACCCAGTACTTC. It is translated as CGAGTPETQYF.